A selection of T cell receptor beta chains follows, all from one sample in a study of blood T cells in healthy people across ages. TCRdb re-called the 5' RACE reads with MiXCR, one entry per CDR3 protein. The repertoire consists of hundreds of thousands of distinct CDR3 sequences, with 32% occurring once and the leading ten covering 15%. Sample: blood. These receptors were collected from a woman older than 75 in good health. Both conserved end residues are part of each CDR3. D genes are given only for firm matches. Rows give clone size only sometimes, using once, few, many, or a class for an expanded clone.

size: many
V: TRBV12-3/TRBV12-4
D: -
J: TRBJ2-5
DNA: TGTGCCAGCAGTTTAGACGGGGGCGGGGAGACCCAGTACTTC
CDR3: CASSLDGGGETQYF

size: -
V: TRBV7-9
D: TRBD2
J: TRBJ2-1
DNA: TGTGCCAGCAGACATACTAGCGGGGGGGCAAATGAGCAGTTCTTC
CDR3: CASRHTSGGANEQFF

size: many
V: TRBV7-9
D: -
J: TRBJ2-5
DNA: TGTGCCAGCAGCTCCTCCTCAGATTTCTTGTACCAAGAGACCCAGTACTTC
CDR3: CASSSSSDFLYQETQYF

size: many
V: TRBV20-1
D: TRBD2
J: TRBJ2-1
DNA: TGCAGTGCGAGCGCGGGGGAGGGCGGCTCCTACAATGAGCAGTTCTTC
CDR3: CSASAGEGGSYNEQFF

size: -
V: TRBV5-1
D: -
J: TRBJ2-7
DNA: TGCGCCAGCAGCCCCGGCAGGACCCCCTACGAGCAGTACTTC
CDR3: CASSPGRTPYEQYF

size: -
V: TRBV5-1
D: TRBD1
J: TRBJ2-7
DNA: TGCGCCAGTAATCCGGACAGGGGAGCCACCTACGAGCAGTACTTC
CDR3: CASNPDRGATYEQYF

size: many
V: TRBV10-3
D: -
J: TRBJ2-7
DNA: TGTGCCATCAGTGCAGCGACTACCTACGAGCAGTACTTC
CDR3: CAISAATTYEQYF

size: -
V: TRBV20-1
D: -
J: TRBJ2-7
DNA: TGCAGTGCTGCACTGGCCTCCTACGAGCAGTACTTC
CDR3: CSAALASYEQYF

size: few
V: TRBV20-1
D: -
J: TRBJ1-2
DNA: TGCAGTGCTAGAGATCGGGACACGGCAAACTATGGCTACACCTTC
CDR3: CSARDRDTANYGYTF

size: -
V: TRBV7-2
D: TRBD1
J: TRBJ1-1
DNA: TGTGCCAGCAGCTTCCCACCGGGACAGAAAATGAACACTGAAGCTTTCTTT
CDR3: CASSFPPGQKMNTEAFF

size: many
V: TRBV20-1
D: -
J: TRBJ1-1
DNA: TGCAGTGCTAGAGAGGGTTCTGGGAACACTGAAGCTTTCTTT
CDR3: CSAREGSGNTEAFF

size: -
V: TRBV19
D: -
J: TRBJ2-1
DNA: TGTGCCAGTAGTGCCCGGACTGGCGCCTACAATGAGCAGTTCTTC
CDR3: CASSARTGAYNEQFF

size: many
V: TRBV10-2
D: -
J: TRBJ2-6
DNA: TGCGCCAGCAGCCCCTTGGCAGCTGGGGCCAACGTCCTGACTTTC
CDR3: CASSPLAAGANVLTF

size: many
V: TRBV7-2
D: -
J: TRBJ1-2
DNA: TGTGCCAGCAGCCCGAGGCTTACTAACTATGGCTACACCTTC
CDR3: CASSPRLTNYGYTF

size: -
V: TRBV6-5
D: TRBD1
J: TRBJ2-3
DNA: TGTGCCAGCGGTTCGTGGGACAGGGCCACAGATACGCAGTATTTT
CDR3: CASGSWDRATDTQYF

size: many
V: TRBV5-1
D: -
J: TRBJ1-1
DNA: TGCGCCAGCAGCCCGAGGGGACCCAAGGGGACTGAAGCTTTCTTT
CDR3: CASSPRGPKGTEAFF

size: many
V: TRBV5-1
D: -
J: TRBJ2-1
DNA: TGCGCCAGCAGCTTGGATAGAGCCCGAGGCGAGCAGTTCTTC
CDR3: CASSLDRARGEQFF

size: few
V: TRBV25-1
D: TRBD1
J: TRBJ2-2
DNA: TGTGCCAGCAGTGCCAGACAGGGAAACACCGGGGAGCTGTTTTTT
CDR3: CASSARQGNTGELFF

size: -
V: TRBV25-1
D: TRBD2
J: TRBJ2-3
DNA: TGTGCCAGCAGTGGATATAGCGGGGGGGCAGATACGCAGTATTTT
CDR3: CASSGYSGGADTQYF

size: few
V: TRBV2
D: TRBD1
J: TRBJ1-1
DNA: TGTGCCAGCAAAGGGGCAGGGGGAATCTTGAACACTGAAGCTTTCTTT
CDR3: CASKGAGGILNTEAFF

size: few
V: TRBV7-2
D: -
J: TRBJ1-1
DNA: TGTGCCAGCAGCCCCGACGGCGGCACTGAAGCTTTCTTT
CDR3: CASSPDGGTEAFF

size: few
V: TRBV19
D: TRBD2
J: TRBJ2-5
DNA: TGTGCCAGTAGTATTTCTCCGGGACTACACCAAGAGACCCAGTACTTC
CDR3: CASSISPGLHQETQYF

size: -
V: TRBV27
D: -
J: TRBJ1-1
DNA: TGTGCCAGCAGGTCGGCTGCGGGGTCCTCGAACACTGAAGCTTTCTTT
CDR3: CASRSAAGSSNTEAFF

size: many
V: TRBV6-5
D: -
J: TRBJ2-5
DNA: TGTGCCAGCAACGGGGTAGGGACCAAGTACTTC
CDR3: CASNGVGTKYF

size: many
V: TRBV27
D: -
J: TRBJ2-7
DNA: TGTGCCAGCACTCCCCGGGACGGGACCTACGAGCAGTACTTC
CDR3: CASTPRDGTYEQYF